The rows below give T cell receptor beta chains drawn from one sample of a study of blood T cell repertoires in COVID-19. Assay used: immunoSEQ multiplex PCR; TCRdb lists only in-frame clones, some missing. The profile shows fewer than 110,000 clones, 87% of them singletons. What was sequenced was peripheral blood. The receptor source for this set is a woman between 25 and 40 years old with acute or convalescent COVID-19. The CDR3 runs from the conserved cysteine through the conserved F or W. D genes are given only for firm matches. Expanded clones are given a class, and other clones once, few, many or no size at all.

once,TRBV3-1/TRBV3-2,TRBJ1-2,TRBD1,CASSSVTGSQGYTF,TGTGCCAGCAGCTCGGTGACAGGGTCTCAGGGCTACACCTTC
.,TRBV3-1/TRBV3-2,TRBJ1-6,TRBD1,CASSSTGGNSPLHF,TGTGCCAGCAGCTCGACAGGGGGTAATTCACCCCTCCACTTT
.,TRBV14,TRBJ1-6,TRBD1,CASSLHWTGSYNSPLHF,TGTGCCAGCAGCCTGCATTGGACAGGTTCCTATAATTCACCCCTCCACTTT
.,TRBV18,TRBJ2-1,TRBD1,CASSSPTGDEQFF,TGTGCCAGCTCATCCCCCACAGGGGATGAGCAGTTCTTC
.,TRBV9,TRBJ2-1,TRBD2,CASSRSGGSNNEQFF,TGTGCCAGCAGCCGTAGCGGGGGAAGCAACAATGAGCAGTTCTTC
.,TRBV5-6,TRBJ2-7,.,CASSPRVGSGSYEQYF,TGTGCCAGCAGCCCAAGGGTGGGGTCGGGGTCCTACGAGCAGTACTTC
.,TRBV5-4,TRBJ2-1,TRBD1,CASSQPAGTGSYNEQFF,TGTGCCAGCAGCCAACCAGCCGGGACAGGCTCCTACAATGAGCAGTTCTTC
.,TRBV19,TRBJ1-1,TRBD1,CASRTGQGRDTEAFF,TGTGCCAGTAGAACTGGACAGGGGCGGGACACTGAAGCTTTCTTT
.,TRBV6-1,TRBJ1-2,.,CASSEAFLGGWTSYGYTF,TGTGCCAGCAGTGAAGCTTTTCTGGGGGGGTGGACTAGCTATGGCTACACCTTC
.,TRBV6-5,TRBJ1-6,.,CASSYSGRGGVSPLHF,TGTGCCAGCAGTTACTCAGGGCGAGGGGGTGTATCACCCCTCCACTTT
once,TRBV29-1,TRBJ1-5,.,CSVLEMSNQPQHF,TGCAGCGTTCTAGAGATGAGCAATCAGCCCCAGCATTTT
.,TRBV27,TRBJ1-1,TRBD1,CASSLGGTGKAEAFF,TGTGCCAGCAGCTTGGGGGGGACAGGGAAGGCTGAAGCTTTCTTT
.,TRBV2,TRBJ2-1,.,CASRFGPKGTEQFF,TGTGCCAGCAGGTTTGGGCCGAAAGGCACTGAGCAGTTCTTC
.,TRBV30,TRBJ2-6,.,CAWSGGVPSGANVLTF,TGTGCCTGGAGTGGGGGGGTGCCCTCTGGGGCCAACGTCCTGACTTTC
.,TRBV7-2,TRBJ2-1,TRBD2,CASSWVPRGAGNEQFF,TGTGCCAGCAGCTGGGTGCCGCGGGGGGCGGGTAATGAGCAGTTCTTC
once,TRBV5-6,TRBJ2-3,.,CASSLARGVPCADTQYF,TGTGCCAGCAGCTTGGCCAGGGGGGTCCCTTGCGCAGATACGCAGTATTTT
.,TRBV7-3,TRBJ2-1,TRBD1,CASSSGAGTVDEQFF,TGTGCCAGCAGCTCTGGAGCTGGGACAGTCGATGAGCAGTTCTTC
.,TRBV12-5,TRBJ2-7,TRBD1,CASAPTGGYEQYF,TGTGCTAGTGCCCCGACAGGGGGCTACGAGCAGTACTTC
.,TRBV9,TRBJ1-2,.,CASSVGAGGGDYGYTF,TGTGCCAGCAGCGTAGGGGCTGGTGGGGGGGACTATGGCTACACCTTC
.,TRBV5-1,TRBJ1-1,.,CASSWANSLNTEAFF,TGCGCCAGCAGCTGGGCGAACAGCCTTAACACTGAAGCTTTCTTT
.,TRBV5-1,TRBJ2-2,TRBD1,CASSPLTGETGELFF,TGCGCCAGCAGCCCTCTGACAGGGGAAACCGGGGAGCTGTTTTTT
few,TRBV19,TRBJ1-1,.,CASSILLNTEAFF,TGTGCCAGTAGTATATTATTGAACACTGAAGCTTTCTTT
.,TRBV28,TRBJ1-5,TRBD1,CASYHLRDSFQPQHF,TGTGCCAGCTACCACCTCCGGGACAGCTTCCAGCCCCAGCATTTT
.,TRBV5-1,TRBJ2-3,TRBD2,CASSVSGTVTDTQYF,TGCGCCAGCAGCGTGAGCGGGACCGTCACAGATACGCAGTATTTT
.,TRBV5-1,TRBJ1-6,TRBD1,CASSGDRSSYNSPLHF,TGCGCCAGCAGCGGGGACAGGAGCTCCTATAATTCACCCCTCCACTTT
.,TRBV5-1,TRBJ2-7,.,CASSLERLGHEQYF,TGCGCCAGCAGCTTGGAGAGGCTGGGTCACGAGCAGTACTTC
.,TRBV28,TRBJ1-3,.,CASSMTGGLSGNTIYF,TGTGCCAGCAGTATGACAGGAGGACTCTCTGGAAACACCATATATTTT
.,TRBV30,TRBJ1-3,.,CAWTDYNTGTGNTIYF,TGTGCCTGGACCGACTATAACACAGGGACCGGAAACACCATATATTTT
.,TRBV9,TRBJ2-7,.,CASSVASGHEQYF,TGTGCCAGCAGCGTAGCGTCGGGTCACGAGCAGTACTTC
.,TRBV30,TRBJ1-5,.,CAWSVGQGQPQHF,TGTGCCTGGAGTGTGGGGCAGGGGCAGCCCCAGCATTTT
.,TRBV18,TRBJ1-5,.,CASSRQGNQPQHF,TGTGCCAGCTCGCGACAGGGCAATCAGCCCCAGCATTTT
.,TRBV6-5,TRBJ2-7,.,CASRKDSGEQYF,TGTGCCAGCAGGAAGGACAGCGGCGAGCAGTACTTC
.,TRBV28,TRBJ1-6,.,CASRAGGSNSPLHF,TGTGCCAGCAGAGCGGGGGGGAGTAATTCACCCCTCCACTTT
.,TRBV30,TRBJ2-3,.,CAWSPGVGDTQYF,TGTGCCTGGAGTCCAGGGGTTGGAGATACGCAGTATTTT
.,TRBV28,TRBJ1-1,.,CASSLGGTRRNTEAFF,TGTGCCAGCAGTTTAGGCGGAACGAGAAGGAACACTGAAGCTTTCTTT
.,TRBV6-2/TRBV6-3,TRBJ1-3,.,CASSYTGSGNTIYF,TGTGCCAGCAGTTACACGGGCTCTGGAAACACCATATATTTT
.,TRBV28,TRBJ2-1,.,CASSLGGGRYNEQFF,TGTGCCAGCAGTTTAGGGGGGGGCCGATACAATGAGCAGTTCTTC
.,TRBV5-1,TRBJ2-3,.,CASSPPGGDTQYF,TGCGCCAGCAGCCCCCCGGGGGGCGATACGCAGTATTTT
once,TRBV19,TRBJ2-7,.,CASSKGYAYEQYF,TGTGCCAGTAGTAAGGGGTATGCCTACGAGCAGTACTTC
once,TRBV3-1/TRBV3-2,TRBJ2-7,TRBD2,CASSPTGLAEQYF,TGTGCCAGCAGCCCCACAGGACTAGCGGAGCAGTACTTC
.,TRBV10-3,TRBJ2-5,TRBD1,CAISRTGGPVEETQYF,TGTGCCATCAGTAGGACAGGGGGACCGGTGGAAGAGACCCAGTACTTC
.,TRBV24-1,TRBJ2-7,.,CATSDLRGEQYF,TGTGCCACCAGTGATTTACGCGGCGAGCAGTACTTC
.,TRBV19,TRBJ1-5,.,CASSIDAGDSQPQHF,TGTGCCAGTAGTATAGATGCAGGGGATTCACAGCCCCAGCATTTT
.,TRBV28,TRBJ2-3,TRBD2,CASSFPAGGYDTDTQYF,TGTGCCAGCAGTTTCCCCGCCGGGGGGTACGACACAGATACGCAGTATTTT
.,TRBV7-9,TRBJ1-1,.,CASTPGRAEAFF,TGTGCCAGCACCCCAGGCCGAGCTGAAGCTTTCTTT